The next 18 T cell receptor beta chains were all read from a single sample in a study of blood T cell repertoires in COVID-19 (dated by TCRdb to the early 2020s). Library method: the immunoSEQ multiplex PCR assay. Not all clones reach the TCRdb copy of this immuneACCESS table, which keeps in-frame sequences only. Checked studies attribute under half of the gap to unresolved V genes and leave the rest unexplained. Within this sample are around 38,000 clones, with about 90% of them counted one time only. The ten top clones hold roughly 4.3% of the sample. Input material: peripheral blood. These receptors came from a man aged 55-75 years with COVID-19, enrolled during active disease.

The J gene is TRBJ2-7, the V gene TRBV27, with TRBD2 matching over 7 bases. V gave up 3 bases and J gave up 7 bases; unmatched junction bases: 3. The CDR3 length is 12 residues. Germline loops: CDR1 MNHEY, CDR2 SMNVEV (reference sequence). CDR3 amino acids: CASSFAGGEQYF. The CDR3 DNA reads TGTGCCAGCAGTTTTGCCGGGGGGGAGCAGTACTTC.

The V call is TRBV9, the J call TRBJ2-7, with D possibly TRBD1 on 6 matching bases. Germline-derived CDR1 and CDR2 are SGDLS and YYNGEE. The germline V and J ends were trimmed by 0 bases and 1 base, with 8 bases remaining between them. The CDR3 runs 14 residues. The CDR3 DNA reads as TGTGCCAGCAGCGTAGCGGACAGATCCTACGAGCAGTACTTC. Amino acids: CASSVADRSYEQYF.

The genes are TRBV5-4 and TRBJ1-1; D not certain. This CDR3 contains 14 residues. V lost 4 bases to trimming and J lost 1 base, with 11 bases between them. Germline V gene lookup returns CDR1 SGHNT and CDR2 YYREEE (reference sequence). The CDR3 coding sequence is TGTGCCAGCAGCCCGCCGACGGGGAACACTGAAGCTTTCTTT. Translated, it gives CASSPPTGNTEAFF.

For the CDR3, the DNA is TGTGCCAGCAGCAAGCGGGATTTTGGCACAGATACGCAGTATTTT. Residues: CASSKRDFGTDTQYF. The chain joins TRBV3-1 (or the pseudogene TRBV3-2) to TRBJ2-3, with TRBD2 matching over 7 bases. This CDR3 has 15 residues. CDR1 and CDR2 (germline): LGHDT, YNNKEL (reference sequence). The trim removed 5 bases at V and 1 base at J, leaving 6 bases unmatched.

The chain combines TRBV7-8 with TRBJ2-3; the match to TRBD1 covers 7 bases. This CDR3 spans 13 amino acids. J lost 1 base, V lost 7 bases, and 2 bases had no gene match. Germline CDR1 is SGHVS and CDR2 is FQNEAQ. CDR3 coding DNA: TGTGCCAGCAAAGGGGGCGGCACAGATACGCAGTATTTT. It encodes CASKGGGTDTQYF.

The CDR3 protein is CASSSPAGGMNTEAFF. The CDR3 coding sequence is TGTGCCAGCAGTTCACCCGCGGGGGGAATGAACACTGAAGCTTTCTTT. This rearrangement joins TRBV28 to TRBJ1-1; D is possibly TRBD1 (5 bases). Trimming removed 4 bases from V and 0 bases from J, with 15 bases in between. Germline CDR1 is MDHEN and CDR2 is SYDVKM. The CDR3 runs to 16 residues.

This clone was observed a few times. The chain is built from TRBV19 and TRBJ1-5, with D maybe TRBD1 (6 bases). The CDR3 length is 15 residues. Trimming removed 3 bases from V and 6 bases from J, with 15 bases in between. The germline gives CDR1 LNHDA, CDR2 SQIVND (reference sequence). The CDR3 reads CASSILDRAAQPQHF. DNA for the CDR3: TGTGCCAGTAGTATTCTGGACAGAGCGGCTCAGCCCCAGCATTTT.

There are a few counts of this clone. This CDR3 is also generated by other DNA sequences in the sample. The rearrangement joins TRBV5-6 to TRBJ1-2; TRBD1 matches at 8 bases. This CDR3 is built from 13 residues. Germline CDR1 reads SGHDT; CDR2 reads YYEEEE. Germline trimming cut 4 bases from V and 6 bases from J; bases unmatched to any gene: 5. CDR3 bases: TGTGCCAGCAGCGATACAGGGGGTAATGGCTACACCTTC. Amino acid sequence: CASSDTGGNGYTF. The entire variable domain, with the rest obtained from reference TRBV5-6 and TRBJ1-2, is as follows: DAGVTQSPTHLIKTRGQQVTLRCSPKSGHDTVSWYQQALGQGPQFIFQYYEEEERQRGNFPDRFSGHQFPNYSSELNVNALLLGDSALYLCASSDTGGNGYTFGSGTRLTVV.

This rearrangement joins TRBV27 to TRBJ2-4; the match to TRBD2 covers 9 bases. The trim removed 5 bases at V and 3 bases at J, leaving 5 bases unmatched. The CDR3 consists of 15 residues. Germline CDR1 is MNHEY and CDR2 is SMNVEV (reference sequence). In nucleotides, the CDR3 is TGTGCCAGCAGTGGACTAGCGTCGGGCAAAAACATTCAGTACTTC. Translated: CASSGLASGKNIQYF.

The genes are TRBV7-8 and TRBJ1-1; no clear D gene. CDR1 and CDR2 from the germline V gene are SGHVS and FQNEAQ. Trimming cost V 0 bases and J 8 bases, with 10 bases left between them. This CDR3 region has 13 residues. The CDR3 loop reads CASSLAEEKEAFF. CDR3 bases: TGTGCCAGCAGCTTAGCGGAGGAGAAGGAAGCTTTCTTT. The full variable domain, with the rest looked up from reference TRBV7-8 and TRBJ1-1, is GAGVSQSPRYKVAKRGQDVALRCDPISGHVSLFWYQQALGQGPEFLTYFQNEAQLDKSGLPSDRFFAERPEGSVSTLKIQRTQQEDSAVYLCASSLAEEKEAFFGQGTRLTVV.

The chain links TRBV6-5 to TRBJ2-7; a possible D gene is TRBD1 (6 bases). CDR1 is MNHEY and CDR2 is SVGAGI in the germline V gene. With 6 bases removed from V and 0 bases from J, the gap between germline ends came to 12 bases. The CDR3 covers 14 residues. The CDR3 loop reads CASRDSRNSYEQYF. DNA of the CDR3: TGTGCCAGCAGGGACAGCCGGAACTCCTACGAGCAGTACTTC.

J is TRBJ1-4 and V is TRBV6-1, with D unclear. The germline V and J ends were trimmed by 1 base and 5 bases, with 11 bases remaining between them. The CDR3 extends over 15 amino acids. Germline CDR1 and CDR2: MNHNS and SASEGT. DNA for the CDR3: TGTGCCAGCAGTGAAGGGGCAGGTGGGAATGAAAAACTGTTTTTT. Translating it yields CASSEGAGGNEKLFF.

The gene calls are TRBV28 and TRBJ2-5, with D unresolved. Germline values: CDR1 MDHEN, CDR2 SYDVKM. V gave up 3 bases and J gave up 2 bases, with 10 bases separating them. The CDR3 is made up of 14 amino acids. The CDR3 nucleotides are TGTGCCAGCAGTTTCTCGGTTGCACAAGAGACCCAGTACTTC. As protein: CASSFSVAQETQYF.

The CDR3 spells CASSPMDRFQETQYF. CDR3 sequence (DNA): TGTGCCAGCAGCCCGATGGACAGGTTTCAAGAGACCCAGTACTTC. The rearrangement links TRBV11-2 to TRBJ2-5; 7 nucleotides align to TRBD1. CDR3 size: 15 residues. CDR1 and CDR2 (germline): SGHAT, FQNNGV. V dropped 5 bases and J dropped 2; count of bases not matched to a gene: 8.

This clone was picked up one time. This chain connects TRBV5-6 to TRBJ2-5; 7 bases agree with TRBD1. CDR1 is SGHDT, CDR2 YYEEEE, per germline. The CDR3 totals 15 residues. V shed 0 bases and J 5 bases; nucleotides not matched to a gene: 7. CDR3 bases: TGTGCCAGCAGCTTGGAAGGGGGCGCGGCGGAGACCCAGTACTTC. Residues: CASSLEGGAAETQYF.

The chain uses TRBV2 and TRBJ2-1; 13 nucleotides line up with TRBD2. Unmatched junction bases numbered 5, after V lost 7 bases and J lost 5 bases. The CDR3 is 15 residues long. The V gene's germline CDR1 is SNHLY and CDR2 FYNNEI. CDR3 loop: CASNPGTSGNNEQFF. CDR3 in DNA: TGTGCCAGCAACCCCGGGACTAGCGGGAACAATGAGCAGTTCTTC.

This chain connects TRBV12-3 or TRBV12-4 to TRBJ1-2; 9 positions agree with TRBD1. This CDR3 spans 13 amino acids. Trimming at V came to 2 bases and at J to 7 bases, leaving 2 bases not matched to a gene. The CDR3 loop is CASSLTGGGGYTF. Here the CDR3 DNA reads TGTGCCAGCAGTTTAACAGGGGGCGGTGGCTACACCTTC.

CDR3 DNA: TGTGCCAGCAGCCAAATCTCGCTAGGCGGGGAGCTGTTTTTT. Protein sequence: CASSQISLGGELFF. J is TRBJ2-2 and V is TRBV14; D remains unclear. Germline CDR1 is SGHDN and CDR2 is FVKESK. This CDR3 comprises 14 residues. Trimming cost V 2 bases and J 7 bases, with 11 bases left between them. The whole variable domain, filled in from reference TRBV14 and TRBJ2-2, reads EAGVTQFPSHSVIEKGQTVTLRCDPISGHDNLYWYRRVMGKEIKFLLHFVKESKQDESGMPNNRFLAERTGGTYSTLKVQPAELEDSGVYFCASSQISLGGELFFGEGSRLTVL.